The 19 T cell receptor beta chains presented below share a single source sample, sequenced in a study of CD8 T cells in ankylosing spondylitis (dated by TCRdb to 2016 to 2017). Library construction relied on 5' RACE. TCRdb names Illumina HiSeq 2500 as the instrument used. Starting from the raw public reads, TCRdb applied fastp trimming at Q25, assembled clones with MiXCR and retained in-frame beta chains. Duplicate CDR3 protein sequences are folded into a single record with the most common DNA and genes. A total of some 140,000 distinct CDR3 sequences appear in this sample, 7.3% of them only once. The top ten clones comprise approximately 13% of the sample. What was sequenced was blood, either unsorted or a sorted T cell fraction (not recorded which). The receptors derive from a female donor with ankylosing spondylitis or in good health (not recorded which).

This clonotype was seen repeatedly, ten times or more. CDR3 DNA: TGTGCCAGCAGCCCACAGGTCCGCTATGGCTACACCTTC. The encoded protein is CASSPQVRYGYTF. This chain links TRBV3-1 with TRBJ1-2, with D perhaps TRBD1 (5 bases). This CDR3 spans 13 amino acids. The V end lost 4 bases, the J end lost 4 bases, and 10 bases lay between the germline ends. The germline gives CDR1 LGHDT, CDR2 YNNKEL (reference sequence).

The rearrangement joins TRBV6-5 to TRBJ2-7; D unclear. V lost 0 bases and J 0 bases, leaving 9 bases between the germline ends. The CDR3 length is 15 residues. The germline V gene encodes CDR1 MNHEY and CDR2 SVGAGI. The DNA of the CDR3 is TGTGCCAGCAGTTACTCTCTAGTAAGCTCCTACGAGCAGTACTTC. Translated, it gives CASSYSLVSSYEQYF.

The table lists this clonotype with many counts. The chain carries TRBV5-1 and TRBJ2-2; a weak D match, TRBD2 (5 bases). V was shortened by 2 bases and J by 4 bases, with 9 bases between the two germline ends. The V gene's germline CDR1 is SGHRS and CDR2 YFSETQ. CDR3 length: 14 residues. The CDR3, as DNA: TGCGCCAGCAGCTTTGAGGGTTCCACCGGGGAGCTGTTTTTT. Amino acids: CASSFEGSTGELFF.

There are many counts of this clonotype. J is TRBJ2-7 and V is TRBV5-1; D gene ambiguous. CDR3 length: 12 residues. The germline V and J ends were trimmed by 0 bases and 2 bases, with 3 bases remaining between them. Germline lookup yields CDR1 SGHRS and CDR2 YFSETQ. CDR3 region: CASSLVTYEQYF. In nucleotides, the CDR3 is TGCGCCAGCAGCTTGGTCACCTACGAGCAGTACTTC.

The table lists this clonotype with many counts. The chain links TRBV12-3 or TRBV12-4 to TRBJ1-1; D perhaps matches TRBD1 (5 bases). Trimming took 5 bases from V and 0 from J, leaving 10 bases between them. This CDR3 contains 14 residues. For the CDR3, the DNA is TGTGCCAGCAGTCTAAGGGGACTGAACACTGAAGCTTTCTTT. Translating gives CASSLRGLNTEAFF.

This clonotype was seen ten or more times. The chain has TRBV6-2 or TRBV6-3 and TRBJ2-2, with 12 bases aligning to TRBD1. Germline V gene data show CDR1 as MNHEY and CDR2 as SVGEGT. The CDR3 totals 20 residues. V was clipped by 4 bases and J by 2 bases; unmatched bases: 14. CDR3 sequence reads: CASSFGTGGLGTINTGELFF. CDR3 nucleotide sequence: TGTGCCAGCAGTTTCGGGACAGGGGGCCTTGGGACTATTAACACCGGGGAGCTGTTTTTT.

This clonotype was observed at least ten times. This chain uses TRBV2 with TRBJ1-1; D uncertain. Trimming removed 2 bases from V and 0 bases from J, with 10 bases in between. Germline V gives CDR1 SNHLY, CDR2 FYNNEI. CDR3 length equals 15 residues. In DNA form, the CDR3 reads TGTGCCAGCAGTGAATGGAGGCCCCTGAACACTGAAGCTTTCTTT. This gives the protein CASSEWRPLNTEAFF.

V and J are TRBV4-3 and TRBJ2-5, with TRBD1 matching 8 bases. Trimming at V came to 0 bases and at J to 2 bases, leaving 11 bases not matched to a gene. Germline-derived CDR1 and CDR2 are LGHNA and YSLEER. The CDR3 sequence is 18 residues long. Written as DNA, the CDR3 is TGCGCCAGCAGCCAAGAAACAGGGACAGGACCCACACAAGAGACCCAGTACTTC. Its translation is CASSQETGTGPTQETQYF.

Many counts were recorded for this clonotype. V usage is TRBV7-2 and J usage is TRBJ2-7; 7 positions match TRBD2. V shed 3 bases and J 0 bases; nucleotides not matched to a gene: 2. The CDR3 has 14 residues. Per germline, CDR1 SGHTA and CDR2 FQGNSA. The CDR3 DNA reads TGTGCCAGCAGCTTCGGCGGGGGCTCCTACGAGCAGTACTTC. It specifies CASSFGGGSYEQYF.

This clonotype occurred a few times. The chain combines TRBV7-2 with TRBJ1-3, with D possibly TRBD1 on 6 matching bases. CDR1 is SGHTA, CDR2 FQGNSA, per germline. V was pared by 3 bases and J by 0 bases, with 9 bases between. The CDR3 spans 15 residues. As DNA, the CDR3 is TGTGCCAGCAGCTTTCCGACAGGCTCTGGAAACACCATATATTTT. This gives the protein CASSFPTGSGNTIYF. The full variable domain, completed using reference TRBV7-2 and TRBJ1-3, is GAGVSQSPSNKVTEKGKDVELRCDPISGHTALYWYRQSLGQGLEFLIYFQGNSAPDKSGLPSDRFSAERTGGSVSTLTIQRTQQEDSAVYLCASSFPTGSGNTIYFGEGSWLTVV.

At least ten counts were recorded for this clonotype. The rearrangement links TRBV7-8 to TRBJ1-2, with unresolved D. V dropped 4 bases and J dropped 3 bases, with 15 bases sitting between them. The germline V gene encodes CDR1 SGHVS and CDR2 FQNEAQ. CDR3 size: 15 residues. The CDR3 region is CASSSSVGSHYGYTF. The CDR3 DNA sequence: TGTGCCAGCAGCTCCAGTGTCGGGTCCCACTATGGCTACACCTTC.

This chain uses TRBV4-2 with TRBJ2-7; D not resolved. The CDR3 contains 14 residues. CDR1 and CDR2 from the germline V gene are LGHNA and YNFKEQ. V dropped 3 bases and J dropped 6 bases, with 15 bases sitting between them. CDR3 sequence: CASSQDDKPLEQYF. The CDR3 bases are TGTGCCAGCAGCCAGGACGACAAGCCCCTCGAGCAGTACTTC.

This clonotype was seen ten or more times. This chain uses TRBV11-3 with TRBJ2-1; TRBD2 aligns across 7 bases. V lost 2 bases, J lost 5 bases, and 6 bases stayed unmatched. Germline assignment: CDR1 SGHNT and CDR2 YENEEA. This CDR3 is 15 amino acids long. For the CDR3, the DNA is TGTGCCAGCAGCTTAACCAGCGGGGCTGACAATGAGCAGTTCTTC. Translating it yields CASSLTSGADNEQFF.

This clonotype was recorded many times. In DNA, the CDR3 is TGTGCCAGCAGCCAGGGAGGGGCGGATGAAAAACTGTTTTTT. Amino acid sequence: CASSQGGADEKLFF. V is TRBV4-2 and J is TRBJ1-4; a weak D match, TRBD1 (5 bases). V was cut by 3 bases and J by 6 bases, with 11 bases left in between. This CDR3 spans 14 amino acids. Germline V gene lookup returns CDR1 LGHNA and CDR2 YNFKEQ.

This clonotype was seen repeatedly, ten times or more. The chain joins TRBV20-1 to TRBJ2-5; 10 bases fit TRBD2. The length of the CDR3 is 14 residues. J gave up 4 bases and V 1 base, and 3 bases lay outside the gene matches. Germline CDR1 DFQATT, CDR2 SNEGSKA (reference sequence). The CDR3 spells CSARVPSGGETQYF. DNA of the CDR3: TGCAGTGCTAGAGTTCCTAGCGGGGGAGAGACCCAGTACTTC.

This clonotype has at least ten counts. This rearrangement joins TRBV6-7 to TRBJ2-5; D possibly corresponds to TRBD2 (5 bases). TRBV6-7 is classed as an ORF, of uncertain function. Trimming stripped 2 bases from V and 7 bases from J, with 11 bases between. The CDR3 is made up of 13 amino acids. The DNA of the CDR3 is TGTGCCAGCAGTTACATAGGACTCGGGACCCAGTACTTC. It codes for CASSYIGLGTQYF.

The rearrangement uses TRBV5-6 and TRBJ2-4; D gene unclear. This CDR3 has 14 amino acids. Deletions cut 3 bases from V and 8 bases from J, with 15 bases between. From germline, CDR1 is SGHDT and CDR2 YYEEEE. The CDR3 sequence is CASSSRFGVDIQYF. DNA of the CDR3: TGTGCCAGCAGCTCCAGGTTTGGGGTTGACATTCAGTACTTC.

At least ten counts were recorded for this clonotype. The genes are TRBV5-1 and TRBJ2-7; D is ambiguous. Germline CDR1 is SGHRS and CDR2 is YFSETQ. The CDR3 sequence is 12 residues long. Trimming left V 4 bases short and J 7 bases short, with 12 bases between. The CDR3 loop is CASSLTLGEQYF. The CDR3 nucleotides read TGCGCCAGCAGCCTCACCCTGGGGGAGCAGTACTTC.

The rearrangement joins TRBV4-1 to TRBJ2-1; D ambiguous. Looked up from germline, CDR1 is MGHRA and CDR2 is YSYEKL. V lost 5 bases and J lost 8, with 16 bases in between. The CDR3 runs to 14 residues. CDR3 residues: CASSTPGLNDEQFF. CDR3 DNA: TGCGCCAGCAGCACCCCAGGATTAAACGATGAGCAGTTCTTC.